Listed below are T cell receptor beta chains from one sample, sequenced in a study of cytomegalovirus exposure and HLA in healthy donors. TCRdb's copy holds only in-frame clones and misses some; the assay was immunoSEQ multiplex PCR. The table records under 300,000 clones, more than 80% of them present only once. Sequencing was performed on PBMCs. The receptors come from a man aged 35-49 years in good health and CMV-seropositive. Both conserved end residues are trimmed from each CDR3. The size of a clone is reported for some rows only, either as once, few or many, or as a class for expanded clones.

-	TRBJ1-1	TRBV30	ACKRTPKGTEAF
-	TRBJ1-2	TRBV6-5	ASSPRGGMNYGYT
-	TRBJ2-7	TRBV6-6	ASRIGLAGVLEQY
-	TRBJ2-7	TRBV28	AIPRGNGTGPNEQY
-	TRBJ2-1	TRBV15	ATSTGLGTGLNEQF
once	TRBJ2-3	TRBV5-6	ASSPNTGIGTDTQY
-	TRBJ2-1	TRBV7-2	ASSDNSKYPDWNEQF
-	TRBJ2-7	TRBV27	ASSPGQVSSYEQY
-	TRBJ2-7	TRBV28	ASSPIHRTSGGREQY
few	TRBJ2-1	TRBV5-1	ASSLGTGGSYNEQF
-	TRBJ2-7	TRBV29-1	SVDMSGNLHEQY
-	TRBJ2-1	TRBV7-9	ASSGGLALDEQF
-	TRBJ2-7	TRBV5-1	ASSSGTGIGEQY
-	TRBJ1-2	TRBV6-6	ASSPQGQVTYGYT
-	TRBJ1-2	TRBV6-5	ASSWDRGSGYGYT
-	TRBJ2-7	TRBV10-3	AISPPGRREQY
once	TRBJ1-2	TRBV5-6	ASSLMSGNYGYT
-	TRBJ2-5	TRBV27	ASSLSSGSLKTQY
-	TRBJ2-1	TRBV19	ASRREGQSNEQF
-	TRBJ2-7	TRBV29-1	SVERQGYEQY
-	TRBJ2-7	TRBV7-9	ASSLGQGFYEQY
-	-	TRBV6-5	ASSTDRDPYEQY
-	TRBJ2-1	TRBV7-3	ASSLAQGVYNEQF
-	TRBJ1-2	TRBV7-9	SVPGGAYGYT
once	TRBJ2-7	TRBV6-6	ASSYPGADSYEQY
-	TRBJ1-4	TRBV10-3	AISHGQGGEKLF
-	TRBJ2-7	TRBV25-1	ASSDVAGGYEQY
-	TRBJ1-4	TRBV29-1	SAEEGSANEKLF
-	TRBJ2-7	TRBV5-3	ARSTIAGGSYEQY
-	TRBJ2-1	TRBV9	ASSVEERYNEQF
few	TRBJ1-1	TRBV5-1	ASKEGAGVPSEAF
once	TRBJ1-4	TRBV5-1	ASSLFAGTNEKLF
-	TRBJ1-5	TRBV19	ASSITGGSNQPQH
-	TRBJ1-2	TRBV2	ASRDGTVRGGYT
-	TRBJ2-1	TRBV19	ASERGGSAYNEQF
-	TRBJ2-7	TRBV5-4	ASSPSGTHYEQY
-	TRBJ1-5	TRBV19	ASSPDRRSNQPQH
-	TRBJ2-7	TRBV5-1	ASSLASVYYEQY
-	TRBJ2-2	TRBV7-7	ASSPGQGLTGELF
-	TRBJ1-1	TRBV5-4	ASSRGTGAGMNTEAF
-	TRBJ2-1	TRBV19	ASSMGAGTLYEQF
-	TRBJ2-7	TRBV7-9	ASSFRTGTGGYEQY
once	TRBJ2-5	TRBV7-3	ASSPGQGVAETQY
once	TRBJ2-3	TRBV12-5	ASSTGVGDTQY
-	TRBJ2-7	TRBV27	ASSLTSGIIYEQY
-	TRBJ1-2	TRBV28	ASSHPYPRRQGGYT
few	TRBJ2-7	TRBV5-8	ASRATYEQY
-	TRBJ1-2	TRBV28	ASSTPGGPDYGYT
-	TRBJ2-7	TRBV5-4	ASSGDSNYEQY
-	TRBJ2-3	TRBV28	ASRTGTGAGSDTQY